This TCR beta chain is drawn from a study of esophageal squamous cell carcinoma under preoperative chemotherapy. This clonotype qualifies as medium-sized (0.01 to 0.1%). The time point here: after preoperative PTX-NDP chemotherapy. One entry per CDR3 protein, called by TCRdb with MiXCR from the PCR reads. The sample gives about 18,000 distinct CDR3 sequences, around 45% of which show up once; under 35% is in the top ten. Per germline, CDR1 SGHKS and CDR2 YYEKEE (reference sequence). This CDR3 has 17 residues. J lost 5 bases, V lost 2 bases, and 13 bases had no gene match. The sequence derives from a human donor with esophageal squamous cell carcinoma. The donor label of this sample is uncertain. The chain couples TRBV5-5 to TRBJ2-5, with 9 positions matching TRBD1. This specimen was acquired from a patient given preoperative chemotherapy. In DNA form, the CDR3 reads TGTGCCAGCAGCTTCCCGGGACAGGGATGGTCCGGGGAGACCCAGTACTTC. Translating it yields CASSFPGQGWSGETQYF. Combining the CDR3 with reference TRBV5-5 and TRBJ2-5 gives the whole variable domain DAGVTQSPTHLIKTRGQQVTLRCSPISGHKSVSWYQQVLGQGPQFIFQYYEKEERGRGNFPDRFSARQFPNYSSELNVNALLLGDSALYLCASSFPGQGWSGETQYFGPGTRLLVL.